Here is one T cell receptor (beta chain) with its context. It was with random hexamers that 0.5 to 1 ug RNA was reverse transcribed. An immunoSEQ multiplex PCR amplified TCR beta CDR3 over 54 Vbeta and 13 Jbeta. MiXCR, applied by TCRdb to the immunoSEQ multiplex PCR reads, yields one record per CDR3 protein. The sample lists approximately 22,000 distinct CDR3 sequences, more than 85% occurring once. The data stem from a study of CD8 T cells in Susac syndrome. Trimming removed 3 bases from V and 2 bases from J, with 7 bases in between. Germline-derived CDR1 and CDR2 are WNHNN and SYGVQD (reference sequence). CDR3 length: 13 amino acids.

The chain is built from TRBV10-1 and TRBJ1-1, with TRBD1 as a possible D gene (5 bases). This TCR was sampled from a human donor in good health. The sample comprised CD8+ T cells from PBMCs. CDR3 in amino acids: CASSDQGNTEAFF. The CDR3 bases are TGCGCCAGCAGTGACCAGGGTAACACTGAAGCTTTCTTT.